These T cell receptor beta chains were read from a single sample in a study of blood T cell repertoires in COVID-19. Sequencing used immunoSEQ multiplex PCR; TCRdb keeps in-frame clones, though not all of them. Here the sample spans 200,000 to 300,000 clones, roughly 80% being singletons. Sequencing was performed on peripheral blood. These receptor sequences come from a man in his fifties or sixties with acute or convalescent COVID-19. The CDR3 runs from the conserved cysteine through the conserved F or W. The D gene is left open where the match is weak. Some rows have no size entry. The others give once, few or many, or a class for an expanded clone.

abundance: .
d_gene: TRBD2
j_gene: TRBJ2-7
v_gene: TRBV5-6
CDR3aa: CASSATSGRTSYEQYF
CDR3nt: TGTGCCAGCAGCGCGACTAGCGGGAGGACCTCCTACGAGCAGTACTTC

abundance: once
d_gene: TRBD2
j_gene: TRBJ2-1
v_gene: TRBV28
CDR3aa: CASRGEGSLYNEQFF
CDR3nt: TGTGCCAGCCGGGGGGAGGGGAGTCTCTACAATGAGCAGTTCTTC

abundance: .
d_gene: .
j_gene: TRBJ2-3
v_gene: TRBV7-2
CDR3aa: CASSSQTTRHTDTQYF
CDR3nt: TGTGCCAGCAGCTCCCAGACCACGCGGCACACAGATACGCAGTATTTT

abundance: few
d_gene: .
j_gene: TRBJ1-1
v_gene: TRBV5-1
CDR3aa: CASSLGQVTEAFF
CDR3nt: TGCGCCAGCAGCTTGGGACAAGTCACTGAAGCTTTCTTT

abundance: few
d_gene: .
j_gene: TRBJ2-7
v_gene: TRBV2
CDR3aa: CASSEEEFPVPYEQYF
CDR3nt: TGTGCCAGCAGTGAAGAAGAGTTCCCCGTCCCCTACGAGCAGTACTTC

abundance: few
d_gene: TRBD1
j_gene: TRBJ2-3
v_gene: TRBV6-5
CDR3aa: CASSPDRGRLDTQYF
CDR3nt: TGTGCCAGCAGCCCGGACAGGGGGCGTTTAGATACGCAGTATTTT

abundance: .
d_gene: .
j_gene: TRBJ2-3
v_gene: TRBV9
CDR3aa: CASSPLLRDTQYF
CDR3nt: TGTGCCAGCAGCCCTCTCCTGCGTGATACGCAGTATTTT

abundance: few
d_gene: TRBD2
j_gene: TRBJ2-1
v_gene: TRBV4-3
CDR3aa: CASSQGTSGRVSGEQFF
CDR3nt: TGCGCCAGCAGCCAAGGGACTAGCGGGAGAGTTAGTGGTGAGCAGTTCTTC

abundance: .
d_gene: .
j_gene: TRBJ2-5
v_gene: TRBV7-2
CDR3aa: CASSLGTDQETQYF
CDR3nt: TGTGCCAGCAGCTTAGGGACAGACCAAGAGACCCAGTACTTC

abundance: few
d_gene: TRBD1
j_gene: TRBJ2-1
v_gene: TRBV7-6
CDR3aa: CASRSRPGQGNNEQFF
CDR3nt: TGTGCCAGCAGGTCCCGGCCGGGACAGGGTAACAATGAGCAGTTCTTC

abundance: .
d_gene: .
j_gene: TRBJ2-1
v_gene: TRBV3-1/TRBV3-2
CDR3aa: CASSQVVSEQFF
CDR3nt: TGTGCCAGCAGCCAAGTAGTAAGTGAGCAGTTCTTC

abundance: .
d_gene: .
j_gene: TRBJ1-4
v_gene: TRBV7-6
CDR3aa: CASREEGSNEKLFF
CDR3nt: TGTGCCAGCAGGGAGGAGGGCTCCAATGAAAAACTGTTTTTT

abundance: .
d_gene: .
j_gene: TRBJ1-6
v_gene: TRBV5-1
CDR3aa: CASSSREGSPLHF
CDR3nt: TGCGCCAGCAGCTCCAGGGAGGGCTCACCCCTCCACTTT

abundance: .
d_gene: .
j_gene: TRBJ1-1
v_gene: TRBV5-1
CDR3aa: CASSLGRARNTEAFF
CDR3nt: TGCGCCAGCAGCTTGGGGAGGGCTCGGAACACTGAAGCTTTCTTT

abundance: .
d_gene: TRBD1
j_gene: TRBJ1-4
v_gene: TRBV5-4
CDR3aa: CASSSRTGADEKLFF
CDR3nt: TGTGCCAGCAGCTCCCGGACAGGGGCAGATGAAAAACTGTTTTTT

abundance: .
d_gene: .
j_gene: TRBJ2-3
v_gene: TRBV6-5
CDR3aa: CASRPTGGGTSPQYF
CDR3nt: TGTGCCAGCAGACCCACAGGGGGAGGGACCAGTCCGCAGTATTTT

abundance: .
d_gene: TRBD2
j_gene: TRBJ2-1
v_gene: TRBV9
CDR3aa: CASSVVAGVGYNEQFF
CDR3nt: TGTGCCAGCAGCGTTGTAGCGGGAGTGGGGTACAATGAGCAGTTCTTC

abundance: few
d_gene: TRBD2
j_gene: TRBJ2-2
v_gene: TRBV27
CDR3aa: CASSFPPASGIPGELFF
CDR3nt: TGTGCCAGCAGTTTTCCACCGGCTAGCGGGATCCCCGGGGAGCTGTTTTTT

abundance: .
d_gene: .
j_gene: TRBJ2-5
v_gene: TRBV10-3
CDR3aa: CAISAPGEGSTQYF
CDR3nt: TGTGCCATCAGTGCCCCGGGGGAAGGGTCGACCCAGTACTTC

abundance: .
d_gene: .
j_gene: TRBJ2-2
v_gene: TRBV7-3
CDR3aa: CASSLGLANTGELFF
CDR3nt: TGTGCCAGCAGCTTAGGTCTAGCTAACACCGGGGAGCTGTTTTTT

abundance: .
d_gene: .
j_gene: TRBJ1-1
v_gene: TRBV3-1/TRBV3-2
CDR3aa: CASSTHTRDTEAFF
CDR3nt: TGTGCCAGCAGCACACACACGCGGGACACTGAAGCTTTCTTT

abundance: .
d_gene: .
j_gene: TRBJ2-2
v_gene: TRBV3-1/TRBV3-2
CDR3aa: CASSQMEGSTGELFF
CDR3nt: TGTGCCAGCAGCCAAATGGAGGGAAGCACCGGGGAGCTGTTTTTT

abundance: .
d_gene: .
j_gene: TRBJ1-3
v_gene: TRBV19
CDR3aa: CASSAAEWTIYF
CDR3nt: TGTGCCAGTTCGGCGGCTGAGTGGACCATATATTTT

abundance: few
d_gene: .
j_gene: TRBJ2-2
v_gene: TRBV5-1
CDR3aa: CASSSNPAARAGELFF
CDR3nt: TGCGCCAGCAGCTCCAACCCCGCGGCTCGCGCCGGGGAGCTGTTTTTT

abundance: .
d_gene: TRBD1
j_gene: TRBJ1-2
v_gene: TRBV5-1
CDR3aa: CASSQGQGSDGYTF
CDR3nt: TGCGCCAGCAGCCAGGGACAGGGGTCTGATGGCTACACCTTC

abundance: .
d_gene: TRBD2
j_gene: TRBJ2-7
v_gene: TRBV6-7
CDR3aa: CASSYGGLAGVTYEQYF
CDR3nt: TGTGCCAGCAGTTACGGGGGACTAGCGGGAGTAACCTACGAGCAGTACTTC

abundance: .
d_gene: .
j_gene: TRBJ2-7
v_gene: TRBV19
CDR3aa: CASSMGRGVSYEQYF
CDR3nt: TGTGCCAGTAGTATGGGCAGGGGGGTCTCCTACGAGCAGTACTTC